These T cell receptor beta chains were read from a single sample in a study of T cell changes during pregnancy in multiple sclerosis. Clones were sequenced by immunoSEQ multiplex PCR, and TCRdb holds only the in-frame ones, with some missing. The sample yields approximately 40,000 clones, about 91% seen once. The sample here was CD4+ T cells from peripheral blood mononuclear cells, taken in the third trimester of pregnancy. The source is a female donor with multiple sclerosis, enrolled in a pregnancy study. Both conserved end residues are part of each CDR3. D genes are given only for firm matches. The listing skips clone size in some rows; elsewhere it reads once, few, many or a size class.

V	size	D	J	CDR3	DNA
TRBV18	few	NA	TRBJ1-1	CASSPPTGNTEAFF	TGTGCCAGCTCACCACCCACAGGGAACACTGAAGCTTTCTTT
TRBV19	NA	TRBD2	TRBJ2-3	CASSIWRESSSGDTQYF	TGTGCCAGTAGTATTTGGCGGGAGTCGTCTTCGGGAGATACGCAGTATTTT
TRBV6-4	NA	TRBD1	TRBJ1-4	CASRKTGNDEKLFF	TGTGCCAGCAGGAAGACAGGGAACGATGAAAAACTGTTTTTT
TRBV18	NA	NA	TRBJ1-2	CASSPRDGYTF	TGTGCCAGCTCACCGAGGGATGGCTACACCTTC
TRBV11-3	NA	TRBD1	TRBJ1-1	CASSQGAAFTEAFF	TGTGCCAGCAGTCAGGGGGCAGCCTTCACTGAAGCTTTCTTT
TRBV5-1	NA	NA	TRBJ2-5	CASLDQETQYF	TGCGCCAGCTTAGATCAAGAGACCCAGTACTTC
TRBV2	once	NA	TRBJ1-3	CASILTGYSNSGNTIYF	TGTGCCAGCATCCTGACAGGATATTCTAACTCCGGAAACACCATATATTTT
TRBV7-9	NA	NA	TRBJ1-5	CASRERGEIVPQHF	TGTGCCAGCAGGGAGCGGGGGGAAATCGTCCCCCAGCATTTT
TRBV5-4	NA	TRBD1	TRBJ1-1	CASTLGWAGGHTEAFF	TGTGCCAGCACCTTGGGCTGGGCAGGGGGGCACACTGAAGCTTTCTTT
TRBV18	NA	TRBD2	TRBJ2-7	CASSPQGGLAGSYEQYF	TGTGCCAGCTCACCACAAGGAGGACTAGCGGGTTCCTACGAGCAGTACTTC
TRBV19	NA	NA	TRBJ1-1	CASSLRGKNTEAFF	TGTGCCAGTAGTTTGAGGGGGAAGAACACTGAAGCTTTCTTT
TRBV18	NA	NA	TRBJ2-2	CASSPPAGWNTGELFF	TGTGCCAGCTCACCACCGGCAGGGTGGAACACCGGGGAGCTGTTTTTT
TRBV7-2	NA	TRBD2	TRBJ2-1	CASSLGLAGGLYNEQFF	TGTGCCAGCAGCTTAGGGCTAGCGGGAGGGCTCTACAATGAGCAGTTCTTC
TRBV19	NA	NA	TRBJ2-5	CASSYRVSSLETQYF	TGTGCCAGTAGTTACCGGGTTTCATCCTTGGAGACCCAGTACTTC
TRBV19	NA	TRBD1	TRBJ2-1	CASRPGQGAFYEQFF	TGTGCCAGTAGGCCGGGACAGGGGGCGTTCTATGAGCAGTTCTTC
TRBV7-3	NA	NA	TRBJ2-7	CASSQYLGAPLEEEQYF	TGTGCCAGCAGCCAATACCTGGGGGCCCCCTTGGAGGAAGAGCAGTACTTC
TRBV6-1	NA	NA	TRBJ2-3	CASSEVAGNTDTQYF	TGTGCCAGCAGTGAAGTCGCGGGGAACACAGATACGCAGTATTTT
TRBV27	NA	TRBD1	TRBJ1-4	CARLPGQGWNEKLFF	TGTGCCCGACTCCCGGGACAGGGATGGAATGAAAAACTGTTTTTT
TRBV7-6	NA	TRBD1	TRBJ2-7	CASSPGGTGTYEQYF	TGTGCCAGCAGCCCAGGCGGGACAGGGACCTACGAGCAGTACTTC
TRBV19	NA	NA	TRBJ1-1	CASRRQGSPEAFF	TGTGCCAGTAGGCGGCAGGGGTCCCCTGAAGCTTTCTTT
TRBV19	NA	TRBD1	TRBJ2-5	CASSIGTAQETQYF	TGTGCCAGTAGTATTGGGACAGCCCAAGAGACCCAGTACTTC
TRBV14	NA	NA	TRBJ2-7	CASSQTGEVEQYF	TGTGCCAGCAGCCAAACAGGGGAGGTCGAGCAGTACTTC
TRBV28	NA	NA	TRBJ1-3	CASSFSHRTSGNTIYF	TGTGCCAGCAGTTTCTCTCACAGGACGAGTGGAAACACCATATATTTT
TRBV7-2	once	NA	TRBJ1-2	CASGRDRYGYTF	TGTGCCAGCGGGCGGGATCGTTATGGCTACACCTTC
TRBV4-2	NA	TRBD1	TRBJ2-7	CASSQETGNDEQYF	TGTGCCAGCAGCCAAGAGACAGGGAACGACGAGCAGTACTTC
TRBV4-3	NA	NA	TRBJ2-7	CASSQDQDSLGEQYF	TGCGCCAGCAGCCAAGATCAGGATAGTTTGGGCGAGCAGTACTTC
TRBV5-4	NA	TRBD2	TRBJ2-7	CASSSGTSGRAPSRQQYF	TGTGCCAGCAGCTCCGGGACTAGCGGGAGGGCCCCGAGCCGCCAGCAGTACTTC
TRBV19	NA	NA	TRBJ1-5	CASSISGGSNQPQHF	TGTGCCAGTAGTATTTCGGGAGGGAGCAATCAGCCCCAGCATTTT
TRBV28	NA	NA	TRBJ2-1	CASLSLSAYNEQFF	TGTGCCAGCCTTTCCTTAAGCGCGTACAATGAGCAGTTCTTC
TRBV7-3	NA	TRBD1	TRBJ2-2	CASSEQGAQTGELFF	TGTGCCAGCAGCGAACAGGGGGCGCAGACCGGGGAGCTGTTTTTT
TRBV18	NA	TRBD1	TRBJ1-3	CASSPPGTGGNTIYF	TGTGCCAGCTCACCACCCGGGACAGGGGGAAACACCATATATTTT
TRBV7-9	NA	TRBD2	TRBJ2-1	CASSSLTGTSKSNEQFF	TGTGCCAGCAGCTCACTAACCGGGACTAGCAAGAGCAATGAGCAGTTCTTC
TRBV9	few	NA	TRBJ1-5	CASSVDSSNQPQHF	TGTGCCAGCAGCGTGGACTCGAGCAATCAGCCCCAGCATTTT
TRBV5-6	NA	NA	TRBJ1-5	CASSWRGRLDQPQHF	TGTGCCAGCAGCTGGAGGGGCAGACTAGATCAGCCCCAGCATTTT
TRBV6-5	NA	NA	TRBJ2-6	CASSYHRAPGANVLTF	TGTGCCAGCAGTTATCACAGGGCTCCTGGGGCCAACGTCCTGACTTTC
TRBV27	NA	NA	TRBJ2-7	CASSQGSYEQYF	TGTGCCAGCAGCCAGGGGTCCTACGAGCAGTACTTC
TRBV5-1	NA	TRBD1	TRBJ1-1	CASSLGTGAVTEAFF	TGCGCCAGCAGCTTGGGAACAGGGGCGGTCACTGAAGCTTTCTTT
TRBV30	once	TRBD2	TRBJ2-3	CAWRATSGSTDTQYF	TGTGCCTGGAGGGCAACTAGCGGAAGCACAGATACGCAGTATTTT
TRBV30	NA	NA	TRBJ2-1	CAWSVLMGANNEQFF	TGTGCCTGGAGTGTATTGATGGGAGCCAACAATGAGCAGTTCTTC
TRBV7-9	once	TRBD2	TRBJ2-3	CASSSLAGPTDTQYF	TGTGCCAGCAGCTCACTAGCGGGACCCACAGATACGCAGTATTTT
TRBV29-1	NA	NA	TRBJ1-1	CSVVPEDRGNTEAFF	TGCAGCGTTGTTCCCGAGGACCGGGGTAACACTGAAGCTTTCTTT
TRBV28	NA	TRBD2	TRBJ2-3	CASSLSGLAGSGTDTQYF	TGTGCCAGCAGTTTATCGGGACTAGCGGGAAGCGGCACAGATACGCAGTATTTT
TRBV5-1	NA	TRBD1	TRBJ1-3	CASSLGGQGANTIYF	TGCGCCAGCAGCTTGGGGGGACAGGGGGCGAACACCATATATTTT
TRBV30	NA	TRBD2	TRBJ2-7	CAFSWDSGSYEQYF	TGTGCCTTCTCCTGGGATAGCGGGTCTTACGAGCAGTACTTC
TRBV7-3	once	TRBD2	TRBJ2-2	CASSRAGVQGGELFF	TGTGCCAGCAGTCGAGCGGGAGTACAGGGCGGGGAGCTGTTTTTT
TRBV4-3	NA	NA	TRBJ1-2	CASSPSESVGGYTF	TGCGCCAGCAGCCCTTCCGAGTCCGTCGGGGGCTACACCTTC
TRBV28	NA	TRBD1	TRBJ2-7	CASRPPDRAYGYEQYF	TGTGCCAGCAGGCCTCCTGACAGGGCTTACGGCTACGAGCAGTACTTC
TRBV18	NA	NA	TRBJ1-1	CASSPLTGGNTEAFF	TGTGCCAGCTCACCGCTGACGGGGGGGAACACTGAAGCTTTCTTT
TRBV6-5	NA	NA	TRBJ2-2	CASSYDTTGELFF	TGTGCCAGCAGTTACGACACCACCGGGGAGCTGTTTTTT
TRBV18	NA	TRBD1	TRBJ1-1	CASSPSSYTSGGTEAFF	TGTGCCAGCTCACCATCCTCTTACACCTCAGGGGGAACTGAAGCTTTCTTT
TRBV18	NA	NA	TRBJ1-2	CASSVLRGTIDGYTF	TGTGCCAGCTCAGTACTTAGGGGTACGATCGATGGCTACACCTTC
TRBV5-4	NA	TRBD1	TRBJ2-5	CASSRPPGGQETQYF	TGTGCCAGCAGCCGTCCCCCAGGGGGTCAAGAGACCCAGTACTTC
TRBV21-1	NA	NA	TRBJ2-7	CASSKQTGLSYEQYF	TGTGCCAGCAGCAAACAGACAGGACTTTCCTACGAGCAGTACTTC
TRBV5-1	few	NA	TRBJ1-1	CASSLGDGNTEAFF	TGCGCCAGCAGCTTGGGAGATGGGAACACTGAAGCTTTCTTT
TRBV5-4	NA	TRBD2	TRBJ2-3	CASSPSGRRTDTQYF	TGTGCCAGCAGCCCTAGCGGGAGGCGCACAGATACGCAGTATTTT
TRBV5-1	NA	NA	TRBJ2-1	CASSPVGGGGSYNEQFF	TGCGCCAGCAGCCCGGTCGGGGGAGGGGGTTCCTACAATGAGCAGTTCTTC
TRBV2	NA	TRBD1	TRBJ2-7	CASRGGGQGVGEQYF	TGTGCCAGCAGGGGCGGGGGACAGGGGGTGGGCGAGCAGTACTTC
TRBV27	NA	NA	TRBJ1-1	CASSPPGGITEAFF	TGTGCCAGCAGCCCTCCGGGCGGGATCACTGAAGCTTTCTTT